What follows are 2 T cell receptor beta chains derived from one specimen sequenced in a study of response to subunit inactivated influenza vaccine. Each CDR3 protein is one row after TCRdb ran MiXCR on the RT-PCR reads. The repertoire holds some 520,000 distinct CDR3 sequences, with about 17% as singletons. Sequencing used CD4+ T cells sorted from PBMCs, obtained about 23 months after vaccination. The origin of the receptors is a man aged 50-75 years who received an inactivated influenza vaccine.

V gene TRBV12-3 or TRBV12-4 combines with J gene TRBJ2-3; tentatively, D is TRBD2 (6 bases). The CDR3 is 15 amino acids. V was cut by 4 bases and J by 0 bases, with 11 bases left in between. The CDR3 DNA reads as TGTGCCAGCAGTTCGTCGGGACTCAGCACAGATACGCAGTATTTT. Its protein product is CASSSSGLSTDTQYF.

The chain combines TRBV6-2 or TRBV6-3 with TRBJ2-1; D might be TRBD1 or TRBD2, each matching 5 bases. Per the germline V gene, CDR1 is MNHEY and CDR2 is SVGEGT. The CDR3 is made up of 16 amino acids. V was cut by 2 bases and J by 2 bases, with 13 bases left in between. In DNA form, the CDR3 reads TGTGCCAGCAGTTACGCGGGCAAGGGGCCCTACAATGAGCAGTTCTTC. Amino acid sequence: CASSYAGKGPYNEQFF.